This T cell receptor beta chain was documented in a study of beta chain features in type 1 diabetes. This clone was seen only a few times. The antigen remains unidentified. The authors reverse transcribed all of the isolated RNA, so sequencing captured expressed TCRB transcripts. Samples of naive, central memory and regulatory T cells yielded a mean of about 3.7 million reads. Data came from immunoSEQ multiplex PCR; TCRdb stores just in-frame clones and leaves some out. This sample carries under 200,000 clones, 6.5% to 8.5% of them seen once, and the ten largest clones take over 0.5%. The CDR3 contains 16 residues. Germline V gives CDR1 SGHVS, CDR2 FQNEAQ. J lost 0 bases, V lost 7 bases, and 8 bases had no gene match. Overall study results and limits: Comparison showed that naive, central memory and Treg TCRB repertoires appeared more similar among patients than among healthy donors. For Type 1 diabetes patients, all four CD4+ subsets carried TCRB CDR3s that were moderately but significantly shorter.

This rearrangement joins TRBV7-8 to TRBJ2-2; 7 positions match TRBD2. The receptor was isolated from a woman aged 18-29 years with type 1 diabetes. The sample taken for sequencing was central memory CD4+ T cells from blood. CDR3 sequence reads: CASTRRGGPNTGELFF. DNA for the CDR3: TGTGCCAGCACCCGAAGGGGAGGGCCGAACACCGGGGAGCTGTTTTTT.